Many counts were recorded for the clone carrying this T cell receptor beta chain. Antigen specificity is unknown. The sample belongs to a study of T cells after yellow fever vaccination. Study conclusions and caveats: Re-detected after boosting: most primary clones, 96% of CD4 and roughly 88% of CD8. Abundant bulk-population clonotypes could contaminate the FACS-sorted repertoires.

CDR3 length: 16 residues. With 6 bases removed from V and 0 bases from J, the gap between germline ends came to 18 bases. Germline CDR1 reads MNHEY; CDR2 reads SVGEGT. TCRdb ran MiXCR on the 5' RACE reads and lists one entry per CDR3 protein. The table records 150,000 or so distinct CDR3 sequences, 6% to 7.5% of them present only once. The chain has TRBV6-2 or TRBV6-3 and TRBJ2-7, with D possibly called TRBD1 or TRBD2 (5 bases each). This TCR came from a man between 18 and 35 years old who received the YFV17D yellow fever vaccine. The specimen comprised CD4+ T cells sorted from PBMCs, sampled 5 to 6 days after the first yellow fever vaccination. DNA of the CDR3: TGTGCCAGCAGCCCCGACGGGGCTAGGCCCTCCTACGAGCAGTACTTC. Its protein is CASSPDGARPSYEQYF.